The 9 T cell receptor beta chains below were found in one sample sequenced in a study of control samples from healthy donors and cancer patients (dated by TCRdb to 2019 to 2021). The library was prepared using the immunoSEQ multiplex PCR assay. The clones in this table, taken by TCRdb from immuneACCESS, are in-frame only. Not every clone is retained; where verified, under half of the shortfall comes from an unresolved V gene, and the cause of the rest is unknown. The sample yields 84,000 or so clones; roughly 88% were counted once. Around a tenth of the sample lies in the top ten. Sequencing was performed on PBMCs. These receptors all come from a man aged 55 to 70 with head and neck cancer.

The rearrangement links TRBV19 to TRBJ2-6; D could derive from TRBD1 or TRBD2 (5 bases each). Germline V CDR1 and CDR2: LNHDA, SQIVND (reference sequence). V was clipped by 10 bases and J by 0 bases, with 16 bases between them. This CDR3 is 16 amino acids long. The CDR3 spells CATRDGEYSGANVLTF. The DNA for the CDR3 is TGTGCCACCCGGGACGGGGAGTACTCTGGGGCCAACGTCCTGACTTTC.

V usage is TRBV7-9 and J usage is TRBJ1-5, with D unclear. V was shortened by 0 bases and J by 6 bases, with 21 bases between the two germline ends. The CDR3 extends over 18 amino acids. CDR1 is SEHNR, CDR2 FQNEAQ, per germline (reference sequence). The DNA of the CDR3 is TGTGCCAGCAGCTTAGCCCTGGGGTCCGGGATTGAACCTCAGCCCCAGCATTTT. Residues: CASSLALGSGIEPQPQHF.

This sequence joins TRBV5-1 and TRBJ2-1; D call uncertain. Trimming pared 0 bases from V and 7 bases from J, leaving 8 bases between. The CDR3 runs to 13 residues. Germline V gene data show CDR1 as SGHRS and CDR2 as YFSETQ. The CDR3 DNA follows: TGCGCCAGCAGCTTGGTTTCTAGGAATGAGCAGTTCTTC. Encoded protein: CASSLVSRNEQFF.

By proportion, this clone is medium-sized (0.01 to 0.1%). The chain has TRBV27 and TRBJ1-3; D unresolved. Looked up from germline, CDR1 is MNHEY and CDR2 is SMNVEV (reference sequence). Trimming removed 2 bases from V and 2 bases from J, with 13 bases in between. This CDR3 is 16 amino acids long. The CDR3 is CASSLGSPGAGNTIYF. The CDR3 DNA follows: TGTGCCAGCAGTTTAGGGTCTCCGGGAGCTGGAAACACCATATATTTT.

This clone occurred a few times. The V and J genes are TRBV19 and TRBJ2-1; D possibly uses TRBD1 or TRBD2 (5 bases each). V dropped 4 bases and J dropped 3 bases, with 13 bases sitting between them. The CDR3 is 15 residues long. Looked up from germline, CDR1 is LNHDA and CDR2 is SQIVND (reference sequence). CDR3 region: CASSKRDGYYNEQFF. CDR3 sequence (DNA): TGTGCCAGTAGTAAACGGGACGGTTACTACAATGAGCAGTTCTTC.

The genes are TRBV30 and TRBJ1-2; D gene unclear. V was trimmed by 3 bases and J by 5 bases, leaving 13 bases between them. This CDR3 has 13 amino acids. Germline V gives CDR1 GTSNPN, CDR2 SVGIG (reference sequence). CDR3 region: CAWRKGRWYGYTF. The CDR3 nucleotides read TGTGCCTGGAGGAAGGGCCGCTGGTATGGCTACACCTTC.

This clone has a single count. The chain has TRBV4-1 and TRBJ1-4; TRBD1 matches 8 bases. Germline CDR1 and CDR2: MGHRA and YSYEKL. J was trimmed by 0 bases and V by 1 base; bases with no gene match: 10. CDR3 length: 19 amino acids. DNA for the CDR3: TGCGCCAGCAGCCAAGCCCCCACACCGGGACAGGCAACTAATGAAAAACTGTTTTTT. Protein product: CASSQAPTPGQATNEKLFF.

The rearrangement links TRBV29-1 to TRBJ2-2, with D possibly being TRBD1 (6 bases). The CDR3 length is 13 residues. Trimming took off 4 bases at V and 5 bases at J, with 11 bases between the two ends. In germline, CDR1 is SQVTM, CDR2 ANQGSEA. In DNA form, the CDR3 reads TGCAGCGTTGGTCAGGGGTGGACCGGGGAGCTGTTTTTT. This translates into CSVGQGWTGELFF.

The V and J genes are TRBV5-5 and TRBJ2-1; unclear D gene. Trimming stripped 0 bases from V and 10 bases from J, with 17 bases between. Germline-derived CDR1 and CDR2 are SGHKS and YYEKEE (reference sequence). CDR3 length: 15 amino acids. The CDR3 coding sequence is TGTGCCAGCAGCTTGGATCTGGGCTATCCCAGAGAGCAGTTCTTC. Protein product: CASSLDLGYPREQFF.